These 13 T cell receptor beta chains share one sample of origin, sequenced in a study of T cells in Graves' hyperthyroidism and ophthalmopathy. The investigators amplified TCR beta CDR3 regions from RNA transcripts. HTBI primers drove first-round RT-PCR of the TCR CDR3. TCRdb reanalysed the multiplex PCR reads using MiXCR and keeps one entry per CDR3 protein. This table has hundreds of thousands of distinct CDR3 sequences, roughly 14% appearing once. The sample was blood. The receptors stem from a man between 18 and 35 years old with Graves' ophthalmopathy.

This chain connects TRBV5-1 to TRBJ1-2, with 7 nucleotides matching TRBD1. The germline V gene has CDR1 SGHRS and CDR2 YFSETQ. Trimming removed 1 base from V and 6 bases from J; junction bases left unmatched: 6. The CDR3 has 14 amino acids. CDR3 loop: CASSLPQGEDGYTF. Written as DNA, the CDR3 is TGCGCCAGCAGCTTGCCCCAGGGGGAGGATGGCTACACCTTC.

This clonotype appeared a few times. The V and J genes are TRBV27 and TRBJ1-5, with a weak D call TRBD1 (5 bases). Germline lookup yields CDR1 MNHEY and CDR2 SMNVEV (reference sequence). This CDR3 region has 16 residues. Between the trimmed V and J ends, which lost 4 bases and 2 bases, there was a span of 15 bases. The CDR3 nucleotides are TGTGCCAGCAGTTCACATACAGGTTTTGGCAATCAGCCCCAGCATTTT. As protein: CASSSHTGFGNQPQHF.

This clonotype was observed at least ten times. This rearrangement joins TRBV6-1 to TRBJ1-2; the D is unclear. The CDR3 is made up of 13 amino acids. Deletions cut 6 bases from V and 9 bases from J, with 17 bases between. Germline CDR1 MNHNS, CDR2 SASEGT. The CDR3 DNA is TGTGCCAGCAGCCTCGCCGTGGGCTGGCGCTACACCTTC. As protein: CASSLAVGWRYTF.

This chain joins TRBV6-4 and TRBJ1-5; 7 bases fit TRBD1. V lost 2 bases and J lost 4; bases outside the gene matches: 11. The CDR3 contains 17 residues. The germline CDR1 and CDR2 sequences are MRHNA and SNTAGT. The CDR3 nucleotides read TGTGCCAGCAGTGACCCCCGCCTGACAGGGACAAATCAGCCCCAGCATTTT. This codes for CASSDPRLTGTNQPQHF.

J is TRBJ1-5 and V is TRBV5-5, with 9 bases lining up with TRBD1. CDR1 and CDR2 from the germline V gene are SGHKS and YYEKEE (reference sequence). The CDR3 sequence is 16 residues long. The J segment lost 4 bases and the V segment lost 4 bases, leaving 9 bases of the junction unmatched. CDR3 coding DNA: TGTGCCAGCAGCGGTGACAGGGGGTTTGGGAATCAGCCCCAGCATTTT. Its translation is CASSGDRGFGNQPQHF.

This clonotype was detected many times. The chain joins TRBV6-6 to TRBJ2-1; D gene uncertain. The CDR3 totals 13 residues. Germline V gene data show CDR1 as MNHNY and CDR2 as SVGAGI (reference sequence). Trimming pared 2 bases from V and 8 bases from J, leaving 10 bases between. DNA for the CDR3: TGTGCCAGCAGTTACATCCGGCAGGATGAGCAGTTCTTC. The encoded protein is CASSYIRQDEQFF.

The CDR3 protein is CASSVAGTSGRASIGEQFF. Written as DNA, the CDR3 is TGTGCCAGCAGCGTAGCCGGGACTAGCGGGAGGGCCAGTATCGGTGAGCAGTTCTTC. The V gene is TRBV9, the J gene TRBJ2-1; 16 bases are a match to TRBD2. This CDR3 region has 19 residues. The V and J ends lost 0 bases and 9 bases, in that order; junction bases with no gene match: 12. Germline loops: CDR1 SGDLS, CDR2 YYNGEE.

This clonotype was counted at least ten times. The rearrangement links TRBV5-1 to TRBJ2-5; D is possibly TRBD2 (6 bases). V shed 3 bases and J shed 1 base, with 16 bases lying between them. The CDR3 runs to 16 residues. The V gene's germline CDR1 is SGHRS and CDR2 YFSETQ. In DNA, the CDR3 is TGCGCCAGCAGCTCGGGGCTAGCGTGGGCCCAAGAGACCCAGTACTTC. Translation gives CASSSGLAWAQETQYF.

Written as DNA, the CDR3 is TGTGCCAGCAGTTTAAGTGTGGGGGGTGGCTACACCTTC. This gives the protein CASSLSVGGGYTF. The chain is built from TRBV27 and TRBJ1-2; D possibly corresponds to TRBD1 (5 bases). CDR1 MNHEY and CDR2 SMNVEV come from the germline V gene (reference sequence). Between the trimmed V and J ends, which lost 2 bases and 7 bases, there was a span of 11 bases. The CDR3 is 13 residues long.

This chain connects TRBV30 to TRBJ1-6; D is unresolved. The CDR3 sequence is 15 residues long. Trimming removed 0 bases from V and 7 bases from J, with 13 bases in between. Germline V gives CDR1 GTSNPN, CDR2 SVGIG (reference sequence). In DNA form, the CDR3 reads TGTGCCTGGAGTGTACTTGTACTCCAGAATTCACCCCTCCACTTT. It is translated as CAWSVLVLQNSPLHF.

The sample holds many counts of this clonotype. The chain employs TRBV12-3 or TRBV12-4 and TRBJ1-3; D is unclear. The CDR3 totals 12 residues. Trimming took off 5 bases at V and 0 bases at J, with 2 bases between the two ends. The CDR3 sequence: CASSISGNTIYF. The CDR3 region has the DNA TGTGCCAGCAGTATCTCTGGAAACACCATATATTTT.

This clonotype was seen many times. The rearrangement joins TRBV2 to TRBJ2-5; 8 bases fit TRBD2. Trimming at V came to 8 bases and at J to 2 bases, leaving 7 bases not matched to a gene. The germline V gene encodes CDR1 SNHLY and CDR2 FYNNEI. The CDR3 runs to 14 residues. For the CDR3, the DNA is TGTGCCAGCGGCCTAGCGGGTATTCAAGAGACCCAGTACTTC. Its protein is CASGLAGIQETQYF. Complete variable domain (other parts from reference TRBV2 and TRBJ2-5): EPEVTQTPSHQVTQMGQEVILRCVPISNHLYFYWYRQILGQKVEFLVSFYNNEISEKSEIFDDQFSVERPDGSNFTLKIRSTKLEDSAMYFCASGLAGIQETQYFGPGTRLLVL.

This clonotype was seen repeatedly, ten times or more. The chain couples TRBV12-3 or TRBV12-4 to TRBJ2-5, with D unresolved. This CDR3 comprises 13 residues. Trimming cost V 7 bases and J 5 bases, with 14 bases left between them. DNA of the CDR3: TGTGCCAGCACCAACCCGCCGGAGGAGACCCAGTACTTC. Translation: CASTNPPEETQYF.